This T cell receptor beta chain emerged from a study of Graves' ophthalmopathy and Graves' hyperthyroidism. Scientists amplified the TCR beta CDR3 regions from RNA transcripts. The library came from an HTBI-primed first-round RT-PCR and a second-round multiplex PCR. MiXCR, run by TCRdb on the multiplex PCR reads, gives a single entry per CDR3 protein. The sample has 500,000 to 800,000 distinct CDR3 sequences; more than 40% are singletons. This sequence was found in an adult man with Graves' ophthalmopathy. The specimen sequenced was peripheral blood.

The DNA for the CDR3 is TGCGCCAGCAGCCGAATTAGCGGGGGGGAGGGAGATACGCAGTATTTT. Its protein is CASSRISGGEGDTQYF. The chain recombines TRBV4-1 with TRBJ2-3; the match to TRBD2 covers 11 bases. CDR3 size: 16 residues. Unmatched junction bases numbered 8, after V lost 4 bases and J lost 5 bases. CDR1 is MGHRA and CDR2 is YSYEKL in the germline V gene.